Listed below are T cell receptor beta chains from one sample, sequenced in a study of shared clonotypes between healthy human individuals. Clones were read by immunoSEQ multiplex PCR, and TCRdb kept only the in-frame ones, dropping some. The sample carries roughly 2 million clones, roughly 95% recorded once. The sample comprised naive CD4+ T cells sorted from blood. These receptors all stem from a man in his late teens or twenties in good health. CDR3s include the opening cysteine and the closing phenylalanine or tryptophan. Each record gives: J gene, D gene, clone size, V gene, CDR3 DNA, CDR3 protein. A D gene is named only where the DNA matches it firmly. A row's size may be missing; if present it is once, few, many or a size class.

J: TRBJ2-7; D: -; size: -; V: TRBV7-2; DNA: TGTGCCAGCAGCGCAGCCCGCGCACTACGAACCTACGAGCAGTACTTC; CDR3: CASSAARALRTYEQYF
J: TRBJ1-2; D: TRBD1; size: -; V: TRBV14; DNA: TGTGCCAGCAGCCAATGGACAGGGGTAGATGGCTACACCTTC; CDR3: CASSQWTGVDGYTF
J: TRBJ2-5; D: -; size: -; V: TRBV9; DNA: TGTGCCAGCAGCGTAGAGGGGAGTCACGCAGAGACCCAGTACTTC; CDR3: CASSVEGSHAETQYF
J: TRBJ2-2; D: -; size: -; V: TRBV7-3; DNA: TGTGCCAGCAGCCCTGGAGGTCCCGGGGAGCTGTTTTTT; CDR3: CASSPGGPGELFF
J: TRBJ2-1; D: -; size: -; V: TRBV29-1; DNA: TGCAGCGTACTTCTAGCGAACTTCGACAATGAGCAGTTCTTC; CDR3: CSVLLANFDNEQFF
J: TRBJ2-7; D: -; size: few; V: TRBV10-3; DNA: TGTGCCACAGGAGAGTACGAGCAGTACTTC; CDR3: CATGEYEQYF
J: TRBJ2-5; D: -; size: -; V: TRBV10-3; DNA: TGTGCCATCAGTGAGTCTACTGTAGAGACCCAGTACTTC; CDR3: CAISESTVETQYF
J: TRBJ2-1; D: -; size: -; V: TRBV6-5; DNA: TGTGCCAGCAGCCAACTCGGGAGTTACAATGAGCAGTTCTTC; CDR3: CASSQLGSYNEQFF
J: TRBJ2-5; D: TRBD2; size: once; V: TRBV2; DNA: TGTGCCAGCGAGCGGGAGGCGAGGGGGACCCAGTACTTC; CDR3: CASEREARGTQYF
J: TRBJ2-7; D: TRBD1; size: once; V: TRBV27; DNA: TGTGCCAGCAGTCCCCGGGACAGATTACACTACGAGCAGTACTTC; CDR3: CASSPRDRLHYEQYF
J: TRBJ1-5; D: -; size: -; V: TRBV6-5; DNA: TGTGCCAGCAAACTCACGGGGGGCAATCAGCCCCAGCATTTT; CDR3: CASKLTGGNQPQHF
J: TRBJ2-3; D: TRBD2; size: -; V: TRBV5-6; DNA: TGTGCCAGCAGCTTGTCGGGGGGACGAGATACGCAGTATTTT; CDR3: CASSLSGGRDTQYF
J: TRBJ1-1; D: TRBD1; size: -; V: TRBV5-1; DNA: TGCGCCAGCAGCTGGCTGGACAGGGCAGTCACTGAAGCTTTCTTT; CDR3: CASSWLDRAVTEAFF
J: TRBJ1-2; D: -; size: -; V: TRBV6-6; DNA: TGTGCCAGCAGAGGTGAACATAGAGCTAACTATGGCTACACCTTC; CDR3: CASRGEHRANYGYTF
J: TRBJ1-4; D: TRBD1; size: -; V: TRBV4-3; DNA: TGCGCCAGCAGCCTCTCCAAACAGGGGCGGAATGAAAAACTGTTTTTT; CDR3: CASSLSKQGRNEKLFF
J: TRBJ1-5; D: -; size: -; V: TRBV7-8; DNA: TGTGCCAGCAGCTTAGTCCCGGGGGCAGGGAGTCAGCCCCAGCATTTT; CDR3: CASSLVPGAGSQPQHF
J: TRBJ2-3; D: -; size: once; V: TRBV7-9; DNA: TGTGCCAGCAGCTTAGTCTGGACGTACACAGATACGCAGTATTTT; CDR3: CASSLVWTYTDTQYF
J: TRBJ1-6; D: TRBD1; size: -; V: TRBV7-3; DNA: TGTGCCAGCGGGACAGGGGTTGATTCACCCCTCCACTTT; CDR3: CASGTGVDSPLHF
J: TRBJ2-5; D: -; size: -; V: TRBV4-1; DNA: TGCGCCAGCAGCCAAGATTTGCCCAAGAAGACCCCCCCGGCCACCCAGTACTTC; CDR3: CASSQDLPKKTPPATQYF
J: TRBJ2-3; D: -; size: once; V: TRBV11-3; DNA: TGTGCCAGCAGCCGCCACACAGATACGCAGTATTTT; CDR3: CASSRHTDTQYF
J: TRBJ1-2; D: -; size: once; V: TRBV6-6; DNA: TGTGCCAGCACCTCCTCTTGGCAGATAAACTATGGCTACACCTTC; CDR3: CASTSSWQINYGYTF
J: TRBJ1-2; D: -; size: -; V: TRBV7-2; DNA: TGTGCCAGCAGCCCCCGCGAGGGCTGGTTAGATGGCTACACCTTC; CDR3: CASSPREGWLDGYTF
J: TRBJ2-7; D: -; size: -; V: TRBV7-8; DNA: TGTGCCAGCAGCTTAGTTGGCACCCTCTACGAGCAGTACTTC; CDR3: CASSLVGTLYEQYF
J: TRBJ2-2; D: TRBD1; size: -; V: TRBV7-9; DNA: TGTGCCAGCAGCGAACAGGGGACCGGGGAGCTGTTTTTT; CDR3: CASSEQGTGELFF
J: TRBJ2-7; D: TRBD1; size: many; V: TRBV11-2; DNA: TGTGCCAGCAGCCCTTGGACAGGGGACATCTCCTACGAGCAGTACTTC; CDR3: CASSPWTGDISYEQYF
J: TRBJ1-1; D: -; size: -; V: TRBV5-8; DNA: TGTGCCAGCAGCCTGAGAACTATACAGGGCGGCACTGAAGCTTTCTTT; CDR3: CASSLRTIQGGTEAFF
J: TRBJ1-3; D: -; size: -; V: TRBV6-1; DNA: TGTGCCAGCAGCGGGCAGGTGGGAAACACCATATATTTT; CDR3: CASSGQVGNTIYF
J: TRBJ2-1; D: TRBD2; size: -; V: TRBV4-1; DNA: TGCGCCAGCAGCCAGGAGGGAAGCGGGGGGGAGCAGTTCTTC; CDR3: CASSQEGSGGEQFF
J: TRBJ2-5; D: -; size: -; V: TRBV11-2; DNA: TGTGCCAGCAGGTCGATACGGGTTCGGCACGGCGAGACCCAGTACTTC; CDR3: CASRSIRVRHGETQYF
J: TRBJ2-1; D: TRBD1; size: -; V: TRBV5-4; DNA: TGTGCCAGCAGCTTGGTCGACAGGGGGCGGGGCAATGAGCAGTTCTTC; CDR3: CASSLVDRGRGNEQFF
J: TRBJ2-1; D: -; size: -; V: TRBV6-5; DNA: TGTGCCAGCAGTAAATCCTACAATGAGCAGTTCTTC; CDR3: CASSKSYNEQFF
J: TRBJ1-4; D: -; size: -; V: TRBV10-3; DNA: TGTGCCATCAGTGAGACACAGGGCTCTAATGAAAAACTGTTTTTT; CDR3: CAISETQGSNEKLFF
J: TRBJ2-1; D: -; size: -; V: TRBV6-5; DNA: TGTGCCAGCAGTTACTTGGGGAAGTCCTACAATGAGCAGTTCTTC; CDR3: CASSYLGKSYNEQFF
J: TRBJ1-5; D: -; size: -; V: TRBV30; DNA: TGTGCCTGGACGACCCAGGGCAATCAGCCCCAGCATTTT; CDR3: CAWTTQGNQPQHF
J: TRBJ1-2; D: TRBD1; size: once; V: TRBV10-3; DNA: TGTGCCATCAGTGAGAGGGACAGGGTTAACTACACCTTC; CDR3: CAISERDRVNYTF
J: TRBJ2-1; D: TRBD2; size: -; V: TRBV28; DNA: TGTGCCAGCAGTTTCGGAGCTAGCGGGGGGTACAATGAGCAGTTCTTC; CDR3: CASSFGASGGYNEQFF
J: TRBJ2-5; D: -; size: -; V: TRBV10-1; DNA: TGCGCCAGCAGTGAGTCGGGTCCCGGACCTAGGTACTTC; CDR3: CASSESGPGPRYF
J: TRBJ1-2; D: -; size: -; V: TRBV19; DNA: TGTGCCAGTAGTACACAACAGGGCTATGGCTACACCTTC; CDR3: CASSTQQGYGYTF
J: TRBJ2-7; D: -; size: -; V: TRBV5-1; DNA: TGCGCCAGCAGTCCTGGGACGGACTCCTACGAGCAGTACTTC; CDR3: CASSPGTDSYEQYF
J: TRBJ2-3; D: TRBD2; size: -; V: TRBV9; DNA: TGTGCCAGCAGCGTAGGTTTGACTAGCGCCACAGATACGCAGTATTTT; CDR3: CASSVGLTSATDTQYF
J: TRBJ2-1; D: TRBD2; size: -; V: TRBV30; DNA: TGTGCCTGGAGGGACACAGGCCTAGCGGGATTCAATGAGCAGTTCTTC; CDR3: CAWRDTGLAGFNEQFF
J: TRBJ2-1; D: TRBD2; size: -; V: TRBV6-6; DNA: TGTGCCAGCACAGCGACTAGCGGAAATGAGCAGTTCTTC; CDR3: CASTATSGNEQFF
J: TRBJ1-5; D: -; size: -; V: TRBV5-1; DNA: TGCGCCAGCAGCTTGGGCCCCGGGGGGGCAGGGCATAGCAATCAGCCCCAGCATTTT; CDR3: CASSLGPGGAGHSNQPQHF
J: TRBJ2-3; D: -; size: -; V: TRBV7-2; DNA: TGTGCCAGCAGCTTAGATTCGACAGATACGCAGTATTTT; CDR3: CASSLDSTDTQYF
J: TRBJ1-2; D: -; size: -; V: TRBV4-1; DNA: TGCGCCAGCAGCCAAGATCAAGGCGGCTACACCTTC; CDR3: CASSQDQGGYTF
J: TRBJ2-3; D: -; size: few; V: TRBV5-1; DNA: TGCGCCAGCAGCGGGGGCACAGATACGCAGTATTTT; CDR3: CASSGGTDTQYF
J: TRBJ2-7; D: -; size: -; V: TRBV7-2; DNA: TGTGCCAGCAGGGGTCCCCCTAACTACGAGCAGTACTTC; CDR3: CASRGPPNYEQYF
J: TRBJ1-5; D: -; size: -; V: TRBV28; DNA: TGTGCCAGCAGTTTCCAAGGGGGCCAGCATTTT; CDR3: CASSFQGGQHF
J: TRBJ2-5; D: -; size: -; V: TRBV6-1; DNA: TGTGCCAGCAGTGAAGCGCTTTCGGACCGAGTAAAGACCCAGTACTTC; CDR3: CASSEALSDRVKTQYF
J: TRBJ2-7; D: TRBD2; size: -; V: TRBV5-1; DNA: TGCGCCAGCAGCATTAGCGGGAGCAGTATATACGAGCAGTACTTC; CDR3: CASSISGSSIYEQYF
J: TRBJ2-3; D: -; size: -; V: TRBV6-5; DNA: TGTGCCAGCAGTTACTCGGCCCCGTCCAGCACAGATACGCAGTATTTT; CDR3: CASSYSAPSSTDTQYF